This T cell receptor beta chain was recorded in a study of OX40 agonist ivuxolimab in advanced cancers. Overall study context: Patients received ivuxolimab, an intravenous treatment, every 2 weeks at 0.01 to 10 mg/kg. The mean age was roughly 60 years, ranging from about 23 to 79, with 82.7% of participants male. Patients achieving partial responses numbered three: one hepatocellular carcinoma case and two cutaneous melanoma cases. Study-level findings and limits: Among the lowest levels of clonal expansion were found in partial responders at 0.1-3.0 mg/kg.

A note on this clone: Its antigen is currently unknown. The identical CDR3 is also encoded by other nucleotide sequences in the sample.

Repertoires were generated with immunoSEQ multiplex PCR, while TCRdb's copy carries only in-frame clones and drops some. The profile covers about 58,000 clones, with over 65% appearing a single time and approximately 1.5% taken by the ten largest. Trimming took 2 bases from V and 3 from J, leaving 10 bases between them. Germline CDR1 reads SGHRS; CDR2 reads YFSETQ. This CDR3 has 14 amino acids. The sequencing here drew on CD4+ or CD8+ T cells sorted from blood, taken in a trial of the OX40 agonist ivuxolimab. The TCR was taken from an adult with an advanced solid tumor such as melanoma, head and neck, liver or kidney cancer. The chain carries TRBV5-1 and TRBJ2-3; D might be TRBD1 (5 bases). CDR3 in DNA: TGCGCCAGCAGCTTAGGGGTACAAACAGATACGCAGTATTTT. Residues: CASSLGVQTDTQYF.